This T cell receptor beta chain was recorded in a study of cytomegalovirus exposure and HLA in healthy donors. The primer mix had 60 Vbeta and 13 Jbeta primers. Per the authors' pipeline: The authors later counted some 76 million unique TCR beta chains, around 9.9 million of them shared. The method was immunoSEQ multiplex PCR; TCRdb's version includes in-frame clones alone and lacks a portion of them. The V and J calls and clone size are taken from that table; D and trimming were inferred from the DNA. The sample includes some 140,000 clones, over 60% of them seen just once. Germline CDR1 SGHRS, CDR2 YFSETQ. The length of the CDR3 is 14 residues. The V and J ends lost 5 bases and 8 bases, in that order; junction bases with no gene match: 10. With regard to this clone: Its antigen remains unidentified.

Points from the study as a whole: Per a prior analysis, the majority of TCR beta V segments were productive roughly 87% or roughly 30% of the time.

The sequenced sample was PBMCs. The J gene is TRBJ2-1, the V gene TRBV5-1; TRBD2 matches 7 bases. The TCR originated in a woman aged 60-75 years in good health and CMV-seronegative. As DNA, the CDR3 is TGCGCCAGCAGACGGGGAGGGCCGAGGGATGAGCAGTTCTTC. It yields the protein CASRRGGPRDEQFF.